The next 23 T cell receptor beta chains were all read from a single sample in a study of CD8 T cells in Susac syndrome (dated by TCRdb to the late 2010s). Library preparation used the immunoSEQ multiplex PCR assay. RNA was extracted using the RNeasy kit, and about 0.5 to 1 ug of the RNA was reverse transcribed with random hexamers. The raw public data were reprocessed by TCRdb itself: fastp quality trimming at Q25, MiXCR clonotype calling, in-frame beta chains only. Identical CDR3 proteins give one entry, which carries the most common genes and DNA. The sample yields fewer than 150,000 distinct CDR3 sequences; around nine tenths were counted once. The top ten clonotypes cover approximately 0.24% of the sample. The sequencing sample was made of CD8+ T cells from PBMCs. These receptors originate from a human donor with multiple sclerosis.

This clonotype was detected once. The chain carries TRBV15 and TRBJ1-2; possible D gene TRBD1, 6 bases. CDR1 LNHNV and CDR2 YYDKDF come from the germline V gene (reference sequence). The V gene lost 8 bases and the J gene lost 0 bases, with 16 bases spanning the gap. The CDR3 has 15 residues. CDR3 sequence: CATQDSRSPNYGYTF. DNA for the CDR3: TGTGCCACCCAGGACAGCCGCTCTCCTAACTATGGCTACACCTTC.

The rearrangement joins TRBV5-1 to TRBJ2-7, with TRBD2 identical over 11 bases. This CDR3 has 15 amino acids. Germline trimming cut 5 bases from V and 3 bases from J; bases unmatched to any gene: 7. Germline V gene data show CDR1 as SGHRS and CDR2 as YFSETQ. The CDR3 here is CASRGTGTSGYEQYF. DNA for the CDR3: TGCGCCAGCAGGGGTACCGGGACTAGCGGCTACGAGCAGTACTTC.

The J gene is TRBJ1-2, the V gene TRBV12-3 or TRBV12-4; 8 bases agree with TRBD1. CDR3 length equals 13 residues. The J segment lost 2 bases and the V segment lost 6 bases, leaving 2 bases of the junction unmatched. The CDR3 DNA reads TGTGCCAGCAGGTCAGGGGGCAACTATGGCTACACCTTC. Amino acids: CASRSGGNYGYTF.

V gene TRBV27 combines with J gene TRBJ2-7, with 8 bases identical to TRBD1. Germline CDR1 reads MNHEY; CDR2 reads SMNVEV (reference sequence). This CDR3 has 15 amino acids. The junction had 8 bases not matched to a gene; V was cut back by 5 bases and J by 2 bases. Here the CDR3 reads CASSLDGTGTYEQYF. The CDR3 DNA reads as TGTGCCAGCAGTCTCGACGGGACAGGCACCTACGAGCAGTACTTC.

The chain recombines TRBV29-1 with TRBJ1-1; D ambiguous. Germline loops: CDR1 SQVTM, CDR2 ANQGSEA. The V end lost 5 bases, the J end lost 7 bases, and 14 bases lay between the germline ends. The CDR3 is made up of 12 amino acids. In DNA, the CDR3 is TGCAGCGTTAAACCGGGAAGCTTTGAAGCTTTCTTT. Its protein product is CSVKPGSFEAFF.

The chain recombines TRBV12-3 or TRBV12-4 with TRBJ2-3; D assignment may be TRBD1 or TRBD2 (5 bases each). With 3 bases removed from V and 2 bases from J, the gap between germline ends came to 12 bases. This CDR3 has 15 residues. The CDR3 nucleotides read TGTGCCAGCAGTTTCTGGGACCACGACACAGATACGCAGTATTTT. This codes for CASSFWDHDTDTQYF.

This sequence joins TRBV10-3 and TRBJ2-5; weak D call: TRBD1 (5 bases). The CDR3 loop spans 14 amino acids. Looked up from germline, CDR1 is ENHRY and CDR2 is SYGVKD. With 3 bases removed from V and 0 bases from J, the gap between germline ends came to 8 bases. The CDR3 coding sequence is TGTGCCATCAGTGACTTAGGGGACCAAGAGACCCAGTACTTC. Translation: CAISDLGDQETQYF.

CDR3 nucleotide sequence: TGTGCCAGCAGCTTACGGGTAGCGGGAGACACCGGGGAGCTGTTTTTT. Translation: CASSLRVAGDTGELFF. This sequence joins TRBV7-9 and TRBJ2-2, with 9 bases matching TRBD2. The V and J ends lost 2 bases and 3 bases, in that order; junction bases with no gene match: 4. This CDR3 region has 16 residues. Germline V gene lookup returns CDR1 SEHNR and CDR2 FQNEAQ (reference sequence).

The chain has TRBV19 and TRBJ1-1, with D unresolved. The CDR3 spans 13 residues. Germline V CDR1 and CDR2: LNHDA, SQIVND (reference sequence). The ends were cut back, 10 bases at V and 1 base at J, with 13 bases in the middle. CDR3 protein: CATSGRKNTEAFF. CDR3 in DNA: TGTGCCACCAGCGGTCGGAAGAACACTGAAGCTTTCTTT.

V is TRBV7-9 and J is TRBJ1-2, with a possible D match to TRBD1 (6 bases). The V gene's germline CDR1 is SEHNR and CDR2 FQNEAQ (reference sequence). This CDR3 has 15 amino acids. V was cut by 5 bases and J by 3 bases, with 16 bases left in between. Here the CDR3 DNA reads TGTGCCAGCAGCCCATCAACAGGGTTGCACTATGGCTACACCTTC. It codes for CASSPSTGLHYGYTF.

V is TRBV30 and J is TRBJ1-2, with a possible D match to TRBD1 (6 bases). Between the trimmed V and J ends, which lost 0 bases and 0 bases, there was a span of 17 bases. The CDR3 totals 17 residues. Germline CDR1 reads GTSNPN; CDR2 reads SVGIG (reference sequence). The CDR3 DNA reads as TGTGCCTGGAGTGTACTCCTCTCGGGACAAACTAACTATGGCTACACCTTC. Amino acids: CAWSVLLSGQTNYGYTF.

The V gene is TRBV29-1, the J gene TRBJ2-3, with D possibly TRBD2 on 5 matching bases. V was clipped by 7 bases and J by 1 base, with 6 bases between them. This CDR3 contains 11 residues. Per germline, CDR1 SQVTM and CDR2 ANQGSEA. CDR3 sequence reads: CSGAGTDTQYF. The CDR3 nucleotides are TGCAGCGGAGCGGGCACAGATACGCAGTATTTT.

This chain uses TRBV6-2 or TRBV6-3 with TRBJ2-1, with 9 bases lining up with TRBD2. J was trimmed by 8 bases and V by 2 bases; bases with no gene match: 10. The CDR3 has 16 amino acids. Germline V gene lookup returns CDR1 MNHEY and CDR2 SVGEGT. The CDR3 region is CASSYASGELGDEQFF. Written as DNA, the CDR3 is TGTGCCAGCAGTTACGCTAGCGGGGAATTGGGCGATGAGCAGTTCTTC.

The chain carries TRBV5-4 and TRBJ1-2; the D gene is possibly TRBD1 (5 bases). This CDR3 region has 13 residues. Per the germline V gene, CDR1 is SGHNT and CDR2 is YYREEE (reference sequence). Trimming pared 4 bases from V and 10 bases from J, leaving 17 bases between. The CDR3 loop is CASSALGGVAYTF. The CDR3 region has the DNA TGTGCCAGCAGCGCCCTGGGGGGGGTCGCCTACACCTTC.

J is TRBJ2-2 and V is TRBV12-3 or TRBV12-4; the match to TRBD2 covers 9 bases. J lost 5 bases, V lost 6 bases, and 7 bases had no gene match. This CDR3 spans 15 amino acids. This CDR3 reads CASRGAGGPTGELFF. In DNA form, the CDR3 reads TGTGCCAGCAGGGGTGCGGGAGGGCCGACCGGGGAGCTGTTTTTT.

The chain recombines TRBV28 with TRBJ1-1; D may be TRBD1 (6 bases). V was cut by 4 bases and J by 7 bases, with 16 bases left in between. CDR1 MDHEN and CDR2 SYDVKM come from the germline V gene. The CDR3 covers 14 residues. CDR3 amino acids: CASSSVQGWIEAFF. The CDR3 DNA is TGTGCCAGCAGTTCAGTACAGGGCTGGATTGAAGCTTTCTTT. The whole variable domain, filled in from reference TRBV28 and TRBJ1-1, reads DVKVTQSSRYLVKRTGEKVFLECVQDMDHENMFWYRQDPGLGLRLIYFSYDVKMKEKGDIPEGYSVSREKKERFSLILESASTNQTSMYLCASSSVQGWIEAFFGQGTRLTVV.

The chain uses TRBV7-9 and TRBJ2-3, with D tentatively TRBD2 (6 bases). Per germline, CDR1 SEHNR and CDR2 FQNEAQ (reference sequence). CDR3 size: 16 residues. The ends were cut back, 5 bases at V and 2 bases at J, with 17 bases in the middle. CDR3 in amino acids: CASSPFRAGITDTQYF. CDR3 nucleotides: TGTGCCAGCAGCCCATTCCGAGCGGGCATCACAGATACGCAGTATTTT.

The CDR3 nucleotides read TGTGCCTGGAGTGTATGGGGCTCCGGGGAGCTGTTTTTT. It is translated as CAWSVWGSGELFF. The V and J genes are TRBV30 and TRBJ2-2; weak D call: TRBD1 (5 bases). V was shortened by 0 bases and J by 6 bases, with 8 bases between the two germline ends. The germline V gene has CDR1 GTSNPN and CDR2 SVGIG (reference sequence). The CDR3 extends over 13 amino acids.

Here the CDR3 reads CASGDRQNTEAFF. DNA for the CDR3: TGTGCCAGCGGAGACAGGCAGAACACTGAAGCTTTCTTT. The chain joins TRBV19 to TRBJ1-1; tentatively, D is TRBD1 (6 bases). There are 13 residues in the CDR3. Germline V gene data show CDR1 as LNHDA and CDR2 as SQIVND (reference sequence). The V end lost 9 bases, the J end lost 1 base, and 12 bases lay between the germline ends.

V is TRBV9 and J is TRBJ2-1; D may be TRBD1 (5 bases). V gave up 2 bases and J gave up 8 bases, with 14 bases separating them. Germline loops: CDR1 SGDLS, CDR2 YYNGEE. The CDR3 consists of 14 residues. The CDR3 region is CASSVPGPDDEQFF. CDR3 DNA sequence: TGTGCCAGCAGCGTGCCAGGGCCGGACGATGAGCAGTTCTTC.

The CDR3 nucleotides are TGTGCCAGCAGTTTACTGAGAATCACCGGGGAGCTGTTTTTT. Amino acids: CASSLLRITGELFF. The rearrangement links TRBV27 to TRBJ2-2; no definite D call. CDR3 length equals 14 residues. Germline V gene sequence: CDR1 MNHEY, CDR2 SMNVEV (reference sequence). V was shortened by 2 bases and J by 4 bases, with 8 bases between the two germline ends.

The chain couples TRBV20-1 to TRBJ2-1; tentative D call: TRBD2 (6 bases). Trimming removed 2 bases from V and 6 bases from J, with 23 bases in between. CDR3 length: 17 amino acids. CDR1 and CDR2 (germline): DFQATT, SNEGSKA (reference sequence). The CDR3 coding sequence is TGCAGTGCTAGACCCCCTATGGGACTTGGGATCTTCAATGAGCAGTTCTTC. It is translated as CSARPPMGLGIFNEQFF.

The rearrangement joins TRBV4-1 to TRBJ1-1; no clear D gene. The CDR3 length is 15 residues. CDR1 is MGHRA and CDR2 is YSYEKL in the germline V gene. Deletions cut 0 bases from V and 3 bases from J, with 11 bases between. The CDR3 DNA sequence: TGCGCCAGCAGCCAAGAGCCGGGGATGGACACTGAAGCTTTCTTT. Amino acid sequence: CASSQEPGMDTEAFF.